A single T cell receptor beta chain is shown here with its context. Its antigen is as yet unknown. Profiling relied on immunoSEQ multiplex PCR, and the TCRdb table lists in-frame clones only, not all of them. The sample lists about 41,000 clones; approximately 89% were seen once. These data belong to a study of OX40 agonist ivuxolimab in advanced cancers. The V end was cut by 0 bases, the J end by 4 bases, with 10 bases between. The CDR3 covers 15 residues. Germline loops: CDR1 SEHNR, CDR2 FQNEAQ (reference sequence). Findings of the study overall: Within 6 weeks, CD4+ and CD8+ blood T cells expanded clonally at 0.1 to 3.0 mg/kg. In CD8+ T cells, expanded clones were on average more numerous than in CD4+. Also showing low normalized T-cell clonal expansion were some of the nonresponders.

Sample: CD4+ or CD8+ T cells sorted from blood, taken in a trial of the OX40 agonist ivuxolimab. The TCR originated in an adult with an advanced solid tumor such as melanoma, head and neck, liver or kidney cancer. J is TRBJ2-4 and V is TRBV7-9, with D possibly TRBD1 on 5 matching bases. CDR3 sequence: CASSLAIKGKNIQYF. The CDR3 nucleotides read TGTGCCAGCAGCTTAGCGATAAAGGGGAAAAACATTCAGTACTTC.